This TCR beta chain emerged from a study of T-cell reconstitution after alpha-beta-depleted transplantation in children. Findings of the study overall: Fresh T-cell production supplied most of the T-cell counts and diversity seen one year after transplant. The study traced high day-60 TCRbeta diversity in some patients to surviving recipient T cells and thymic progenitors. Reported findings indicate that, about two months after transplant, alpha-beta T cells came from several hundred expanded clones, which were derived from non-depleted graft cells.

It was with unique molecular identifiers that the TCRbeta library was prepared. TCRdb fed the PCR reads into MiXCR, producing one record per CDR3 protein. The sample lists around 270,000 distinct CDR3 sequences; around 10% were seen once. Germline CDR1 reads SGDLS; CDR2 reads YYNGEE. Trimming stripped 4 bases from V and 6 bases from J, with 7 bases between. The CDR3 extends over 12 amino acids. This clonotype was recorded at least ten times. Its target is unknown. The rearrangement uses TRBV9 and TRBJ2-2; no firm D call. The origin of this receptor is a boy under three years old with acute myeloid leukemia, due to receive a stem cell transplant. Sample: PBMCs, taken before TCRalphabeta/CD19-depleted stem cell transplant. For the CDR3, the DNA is TGTGCCAGCAGCACTATAGCCGGGGAGCTGTTTTTT. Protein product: CASSTIAGELFF. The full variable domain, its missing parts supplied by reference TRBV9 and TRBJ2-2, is DSGVTQTPKHLITATGQRVTLRCSPRSGDLSVYWYQQSLDQGLQFLIQYYNGEERAKGNILERFSAQQFPDLHSELNLSSLELGDSALYFCASSTIAGELFFGEGSRLTVL.